The next 9 T cell receptor beta chains were all read from a single sample in a study of cytomegalovirus exposure and HLA in healthy donors. Using immunoSEQ multiplex PCR, the repertoire was profiled, and TCRdb retains in-frame clones only, with some absent. This sample has around 300,000 clones, with around 90% found just once. The sequenced material came from PBMCs. The source of these receptors is a man aged 25 to 40 in good health and CMV-seronegative.

V is TRBV4-3 and J is TRBJ1-3; the D gene is possibly TRBD1 (5 bases). The CDR3 is 14 residues long. V dropped 0 bases and J dropped 6 bases, with 9 bases sitting between them. Germline loops: CDR1 LGHNA, CDR2 YSLEER. CDR3 in amino acids: CASSQEEGSNTIYF. The CDR3 coding sequence is TGCGCCAGCAGCCAAGAGGAGGGGTCAAACACCATATATTTT.

This rearrangement joins TRBV7-8 to TRBJ2-7; no definite D call. The CDR3 consists of 12 residues. The germline CDR1 and CDR2 sequences are SGHVS and FQNEAQ. V was shortened by 3 bases and J by 5 bases, with 8 bases between the two germline ends. DNA for the CDR3: TGTGCCAGCAGCTTCTCCGCGGACGAGCAGTACTTC. Encoded protein: CASSFSADEQYF.

This chain links TRBV29-1 with TRBJ2-3; 9 bases map to TRBD1. CDR1 and CDR2 from the germline V gene are SQVTM and ANQGSEA. This CDR3 spans 15 amino acids. The V and J ends lost 7 bases and 5 bases, in that order; junction bases with no gene match: 13. The CDR3 nucleotides read TGCAGCGGAGGCTGGGGACAGGGACTTTTAGATACGCAGTATTTT. This codes for CSGGWGQGLLDTQYF.

The V call is TRBV27, the J call TRBJ1-1, with D possibly matching TRBD1 (5 bases). Per germline, CDR1 MNHEY and CDR2 SMNVEV (reference sequence). Trimming took 1 base from V and 5 from J, leaving 14 bases between them. CDR3 length: 15 residues. The CDR3 here is CASSLYLGGDTEAFF. DNA for the CDR3: TGTGCCAGCAGTTTATACCTGGGGGGAGATACTGAAGCTTTCTTT.

This sequence joins TRBV29-1 and TRBJ2-7; D not resolved. The germline gives CDR1 SQVTM, CDR2 ANQGSEA. This CDR3 is 11 amino acids long. Trimming shortened V by 5 bases and J by 6 bases, and 11 bases separated the two germline ends. CDR3 in DNA: TGCAGCGTTTTTTCCAGATCCGAGCAGTACTTC. It yields the protein CSVFSRSEQYF.

The chain links TRBV6-6 to TRBJ1-5; D is undetermined. The ends were cut back, 8 bases at V and 4 bases at J, with 21 bases in the middle. Looked up from germline, CDR1 is MNHNY and CDR2 is SVGAGI (reference sequence). The CDR3 contains 16 residues. CDR3 sequence: CASSWEGGGENQPQHF. The CDR3 bases are TGTGCCAGCTCCTGGGAGGGCGGCGGTGAAAATCAGCCCCAGCATTTT.

This clone was seen once. This chain connects TRBV18 to TRBJ1-5; D is undetermined. This CDR3 has 18 residues. The V gene's germline CDR1 is KGHSH and CDR2 LQKENI. Trimming cost V 6 bases and J 0 bases, with 21 bases left between them. Written as DNA, the CDR3 is TGTGCCAGCTCCCCGGCGGCAGCTAAGACTTATAGCAATCAGCCCCAGCATTTT. Its translation is CASSPAAAKTYSNQPQHF. Based on the CDR3 plus reference TRBV18 and TRBJ1-5, the full variable domain is NAGVMQNPRHLVRRRGQEARLRCSPMKGHSHVYWYRQLPEEGLKFMVYLQKENIIDESGMPKERFSAEFPKEGPSILRIQQVVRGDSAAYFCASSPAAAKTYSNQPQHFGDGTRLSIL.

This sequence joins TRBV7-8 and TRBJ1-2, with TRBD1 as a possible D gene (5 bases). Germline V gene sequence: CDR1 SGHVS, CDR2 FQNEAQ. V lost 3 bases and J lost 2, with 10 bases in between. The CDR3 is made up of 14 amino acids. The CDR3 nucleotides read TGTGCCAGCAGCTTCAGCTGGGGCAACTATGGCTACACCTTC. Amino acids: CASSFSWGNYGYTF.

This chain links TRBV5-1 with TRBJ2-7, with a possible D match to TRBD1 (7 bases). V was shortened by 6 bases and J by 1 base, with 17 bases between the two germline ends. The germline V gene has CDR1 SGHRS and CDR2 YFSETQ. CDR3 length: 15 amino acids. CDR3 nucleotide sequence: TGCGCCAGCAACCCTCAGGGGGGCAGTTCCTACGAGCAGTACTTC. It codes for CASNPQGGSSYEQYF.